This T cell receptor beta chain is drawn from a study of T cell responses to AZD1222 COVID-19 vaccine (dated by TCRdb to about 2021). About the full investigation: AZD1222 recipients whose second dose came at about 4 weeks and those whose second dose came at about 12 weeks were combined into one group, since spike-specific TCR depth and breadth did not differ between the two schedules. TCR sequencing covered over 230 trial participants: 200 to 210 given two doses of AZD1222 and 26 given two doses of MenACWY control vaccine. Trial participants were enrolled by age into 18-55, 56-69 and 70-plus year subgroups, with roughly 160, 29 and 62 TCR-sequenced participants respectively. Results and caveats for the whole study, not just this receptor: After two AZD1222 doses, spike-specific TCR breadth and depth were significantly higher than at day 0 and than in MenACWY recipients. Vaccine-associated CD4 TCRs spanned the whole spike protein, with dominant responses in regions 160-218 and 743-854. Conclusions about previously exposed vaccinees are limited, since just a handful of AZD1222 recipients were seropositive for SARS-CoV-2 at baseline. Because no samples from the day 14 peak response were available, repertoires could be characterized only after the peak T cell response. The 56-69-year group was small, and its depth increase did not reach significance, likely because of low power. Nearly half of unique spike-specific TCRs reportedly recognized epitopes outside regions mutated in the B.1.351 and B.1.1.7 variants. Participants were mostly white British and included more females than males, and it was suggested by the authors that clonal diversity may have been underestimated.

Points on this clone: Its cognate antigen has yet to be identified. Base qualities are not provided; no much larger clone lies one nucleotide away.

The CDR3 regions of human TCRbeta chains were analyzed by immunosequencing. Regarding the original processing steps: Repertoire TCRs were checked for matches against a reference library of SARS-CoV-2-specific TCRs that had been generated using the MIRA antigen-specificity platform. Breadth meant the fraction of unique TCRs that were SARS-CoV-2-associated, whereas depth meant the fraction of total T cells that were SARS-CoV-2-associated. Using the MIRA data, each spike-specific TCR was mapped to the spike region that the TCR reacts to and placed in a CD4 or CD8 class. Log10-transformed breadth and depth values were compared by one-way ANOVA with Sidak's multiple comparisons tests. TCRdb obtained this table from immuneACCESS and retained in-frame rearrangements with V and J assigned. These tables miss some clones; where compared with another copy, unresolved V genes account for less than half of the shortfall, and the remainder is unexplained. V, J and clone size reflect that table, while D and trimming were determined from the DNA. The sample has 86,000 or so clones on record, over 85% of them singletons. The biggest ten clones account for about 2% of the sample.

This sample's time point label indicates: baseline before first vaccination. Vaccinee samples came from UK trials COV001 and COV002, including a single-blind randomized controlled phase 2/3 trial of AZD1222 (ChAdOx1 nCoV-19) in healthy adults. For TCRbeta chain sequencing, PBMC samples from trial participants were taken at day 0 and at day 28 after the second dose. Sequenced here: peripheral blood, sampled on day 0 of AZD1222 vaccination. This receptor was taken from an adult in good health.

The CDR3 in this case is CASSAAWGTGTGEYEQYF. The DNA is TGTGCCAGCAGCGCCGCCTGGGGGACCGGGACAGGGGAATACGAGCAGTACTTC. The chain was built from TRBV7-6 and TRBJ2-7, with 10 middle bases fitting TRBD1. The CDR3, from cysteine to phenylalanine, totals 18 residues. The entry retains the CDR3 DNA only, 54 bases that are in frame from base 1. Based on the germline V gene, the CDR1 and CDR2 sequences are SGHVS and FNYEAQ. From V the trimming removes 5 bases and from J it removes 4 bases, while the gene matches leave 17 bases of the junction unaccounted for.